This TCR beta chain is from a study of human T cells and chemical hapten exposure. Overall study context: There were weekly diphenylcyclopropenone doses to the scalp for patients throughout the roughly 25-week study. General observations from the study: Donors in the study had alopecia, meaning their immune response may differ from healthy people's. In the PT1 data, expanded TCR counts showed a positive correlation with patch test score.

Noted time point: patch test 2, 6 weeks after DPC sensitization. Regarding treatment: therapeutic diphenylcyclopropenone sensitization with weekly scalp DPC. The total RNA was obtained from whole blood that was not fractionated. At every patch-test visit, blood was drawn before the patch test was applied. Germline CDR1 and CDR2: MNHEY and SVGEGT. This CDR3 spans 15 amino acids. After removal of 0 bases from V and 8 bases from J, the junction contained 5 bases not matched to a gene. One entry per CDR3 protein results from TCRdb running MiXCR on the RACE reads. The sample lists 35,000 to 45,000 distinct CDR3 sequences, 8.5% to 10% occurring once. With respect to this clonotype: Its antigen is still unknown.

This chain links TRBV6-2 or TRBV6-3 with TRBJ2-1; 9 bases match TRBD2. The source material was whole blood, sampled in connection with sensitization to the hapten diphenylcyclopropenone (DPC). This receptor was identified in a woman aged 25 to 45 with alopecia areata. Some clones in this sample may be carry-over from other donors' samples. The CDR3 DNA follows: TGTGCCAGCAGTTACTCGCTAGCGGGGCTGGATGAGCAGTTCTTC. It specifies CASSYSLAGLDEQFF.